This T cell receptor (beta chain) stems from a study of cytomegalovirus exposure and HLA in healthy donors. Findings and caveats of the study: In a later analysis, about 17,000 TCR beta sequences were associated with HLA alleles at 0.05 false discovery rate. Follow-up analysis later connected one missense variant in DCLRE1C with trimming of TCR beta V- and J-genes.

For this clone: What it recognizes is unknown. This sample includes further DNA sequences coding for the same CDR3.

Both 60 Vbeta primers and 13 Jbeta primers went into the PCR. Using immunoSEQ multiplex PCR, the repertoire was profiled, and TCRdb retains in-frame clones only, with some absent. Counted here are 100,000 to 150,000 clones, under 85% occurring once; the ten biggest clones make up roughly 6.3%. The CDR3 runs 11 residues. The germline V gene has CDR1 SQVTM and CDR2 ANQGSEA. V was trimmed by 1 base and J by 5 bases, leaving 5 bases between them. The chain recombines TRBV29-1 with TRBJ1-2; D gene unclear. Sequencing was done on a sample of PBMCs. The receptor's source is a woman between 50 and 59 years old in good health and CMV-seropositive. The CDR3 protein is CSVEGGYGYTF. The CDR3 DNA sequence: TGCAGCGTTGAAGGAGGTTATGGCTACACCTTC.